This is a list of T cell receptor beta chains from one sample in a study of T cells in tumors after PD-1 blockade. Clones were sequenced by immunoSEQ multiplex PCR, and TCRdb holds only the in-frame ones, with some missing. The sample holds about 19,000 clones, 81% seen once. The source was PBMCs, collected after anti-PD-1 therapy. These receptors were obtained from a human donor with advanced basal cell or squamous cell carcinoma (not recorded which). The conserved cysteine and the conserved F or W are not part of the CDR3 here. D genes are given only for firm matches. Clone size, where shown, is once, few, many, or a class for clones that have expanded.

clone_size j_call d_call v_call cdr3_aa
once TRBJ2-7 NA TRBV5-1 ASRYQNAYEQY
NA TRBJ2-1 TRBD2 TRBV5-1 ASSLEAGGPWNEQF
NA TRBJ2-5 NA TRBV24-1 ATSDLQFGSEETQY
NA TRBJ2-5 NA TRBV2 ASSDRGYQETQY
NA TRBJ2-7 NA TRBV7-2 ASSRDTTGYEQY
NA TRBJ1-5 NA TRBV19 ASSMPGTSVLPQH
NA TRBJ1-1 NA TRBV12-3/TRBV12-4 ASSFGGGTEAF
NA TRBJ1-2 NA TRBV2 ASSDRTYGYT
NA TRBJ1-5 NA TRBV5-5 ASSLSGAVQPQH
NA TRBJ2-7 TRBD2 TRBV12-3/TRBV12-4 ASGGDSYEQY
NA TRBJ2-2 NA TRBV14 ASSQRENGVGELF
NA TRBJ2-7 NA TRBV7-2 ASSLGAQYEQY
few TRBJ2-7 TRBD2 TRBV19 ASSIVGSGSRYEQY
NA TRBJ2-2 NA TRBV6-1 ASSEAVIANTGELF
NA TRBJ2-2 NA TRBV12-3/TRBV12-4 ASSLQVTGELF
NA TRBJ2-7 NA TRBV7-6 ASSSFTGYEQY
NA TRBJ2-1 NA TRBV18 ASVQGGYNEQF
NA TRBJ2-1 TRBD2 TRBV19 ASGIIKWGGGLDVDEQF
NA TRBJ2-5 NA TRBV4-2 ASSQDQQGGQETQY
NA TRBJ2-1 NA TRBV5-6 ASSSEGPLNEQF
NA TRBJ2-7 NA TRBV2 ASSDLGFNEQY
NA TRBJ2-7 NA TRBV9 ASSNGDPSEQY
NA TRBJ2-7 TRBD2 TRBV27 ASSPGTSGSVTYEQY
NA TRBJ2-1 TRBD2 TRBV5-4 ASSAGTSTNEQF
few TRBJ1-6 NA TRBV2 ASKNSYNSPLH
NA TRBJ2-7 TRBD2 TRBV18 ASSQNSGSSYEQY
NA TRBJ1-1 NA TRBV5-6 ASSRGGAAF
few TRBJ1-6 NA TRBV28 ASNRGPSSPLH
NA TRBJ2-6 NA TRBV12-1 ASSTGFRMSGANVLT
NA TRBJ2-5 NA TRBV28 ASRGGGETQY
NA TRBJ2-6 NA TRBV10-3 ATLIGGANVLT
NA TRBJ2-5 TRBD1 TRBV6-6 ASSAETGVGETQY
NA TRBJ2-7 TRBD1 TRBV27 ASRNPGQGAYEQY
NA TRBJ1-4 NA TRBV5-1 ASSSQGLPPLGL
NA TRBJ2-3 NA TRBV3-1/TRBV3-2 ASSSRAQDTQY
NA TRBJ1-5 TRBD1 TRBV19 ASRDRGNGNQPQH
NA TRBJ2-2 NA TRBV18 ATPEGSAGELF
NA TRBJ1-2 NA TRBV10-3 AISDLQGANYGYT
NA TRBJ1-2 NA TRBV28 ASSLHRRDNRGYT
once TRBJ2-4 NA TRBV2 ASSPPRGTLGAKNIQY
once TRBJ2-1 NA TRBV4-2 ASSQDSPNEQF
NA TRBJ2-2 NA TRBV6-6 ASSYQPITRELF
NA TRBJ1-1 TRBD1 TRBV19 ASDRQGPAF
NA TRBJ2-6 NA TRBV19 ASSIFPGWGVSFSGANVLT
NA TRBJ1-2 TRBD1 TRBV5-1 ASSNMTGGAYGYT
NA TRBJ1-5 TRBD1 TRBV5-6 ASSGRDSHQPQH
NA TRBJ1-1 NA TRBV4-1 ASSQAEGWNTEAF
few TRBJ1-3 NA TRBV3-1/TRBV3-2 ASSQAGNIGNTIY
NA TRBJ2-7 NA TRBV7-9 ASSLVRGSYEQY
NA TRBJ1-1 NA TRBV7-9 ASSLVAGRAEAF
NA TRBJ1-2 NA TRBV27 ASSYAQGTYGYT
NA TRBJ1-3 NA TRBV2 ASSDRGRASGNTIY
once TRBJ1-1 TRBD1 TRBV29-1 SVVGTANTEAF
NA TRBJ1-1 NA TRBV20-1 SASPVNTEAF
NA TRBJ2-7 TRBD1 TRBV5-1 ASSQDRTREQY